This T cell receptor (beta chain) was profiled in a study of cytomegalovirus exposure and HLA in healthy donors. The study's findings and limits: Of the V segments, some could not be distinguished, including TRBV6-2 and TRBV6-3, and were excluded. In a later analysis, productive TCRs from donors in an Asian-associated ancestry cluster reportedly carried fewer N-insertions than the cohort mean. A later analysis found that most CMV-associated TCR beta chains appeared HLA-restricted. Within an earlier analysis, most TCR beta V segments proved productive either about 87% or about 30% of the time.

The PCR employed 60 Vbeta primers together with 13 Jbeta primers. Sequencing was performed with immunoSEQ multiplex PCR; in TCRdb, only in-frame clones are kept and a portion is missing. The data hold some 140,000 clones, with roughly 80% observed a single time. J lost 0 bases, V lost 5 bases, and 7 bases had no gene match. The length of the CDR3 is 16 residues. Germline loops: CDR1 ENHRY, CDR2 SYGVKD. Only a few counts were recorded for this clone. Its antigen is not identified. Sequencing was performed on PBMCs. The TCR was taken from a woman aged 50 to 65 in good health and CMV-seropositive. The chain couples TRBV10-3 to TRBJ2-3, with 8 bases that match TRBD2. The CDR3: CAISLRGGGSTDTQYF. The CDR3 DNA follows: TGTGCCATCAGTTTGAGGGGCGGGGGGAGCACAGATACGCAGTATTTT.